The entry below gives a single T cell receptor (beta chain) sequence along with its context. The source of the sample is a study of T cell changes during pregnancy in multiple sclerosis. V lost 5 bases and J lost 4; bases outside the gene matches: 3. This CDR3 has 14 residues. Germline lookup yields CDR1 MRHNA and CDR2 SNTAGT. The table came from immunoSEQ multiplex PCR; TCRdb's copy has only in-frame clones and leaves some out. Among tens of thousands of clones listed, 75% to 95% were seen once. The sample consisted of CD4+ T cells from peripheral blood mononuclear cells, taken after pregnancy. This TCR came from a female donor in good health, enrolled as a control in a pregnancy study. The chain links TRBV6-4 to TRBJ2-3; TRBD2 matches at 10 bases. CDR3 sequence (DNA): TGTGCCAGCAGTATCCTAGCGGGAGCAGATACGCAGTATTTT. Protein sequence: CASSILAGADTQYF.